This is a list of T cell receptor beta chains from one sample in a study of monozygotic twins with inflammatory bowel disease. From the 5' RACE reads, TCRdb lists one entry per CDR3 protein and no DNA. Here the sample table reports approximately 330,000 distinct CDR3 sequences. The material sequenced was blood. All receptors derive from a human donor with ulcerative colitis or Crohn's disease, or a healthy co-twin of an affected twin (not recorded which). CDR3s include the opening cysteine and the closing phenylalanine or tryptophan. The order of the fields is J gene, V gene, CDR3 protein.

j_call: TRBJ2-3; v_call: TRBV4-2; cdr3_aa: CASSQTRGDTQYF
j_call: TRBJ1-1; v_call: TRBV5-1; cdr3_aa: CASSPGKPMTEAFF
j_call: TRBJ2-1; v_call: TRBV11-2; cdr3_aa: CASSDRPTYNEQFF
j_call: TRBJ2-1; v_call: TRBV7-8; cdr3_aa: CASSLIGRPWNEQFF
j_call: TRBJ2-2; v_call: TRBV20-1; cdr3_aa: CSARDGPRTKTGELFF
j_call: TRBJ1-2; v_call: TRBV5-1; cdr3_aa: CASSLVVSDLSGYTF
j_call: TRBJ1-2; v_call: TRBV30; cdr3_aa: CAWSDFGFYGYTF
j_call: TRBJ1-5; v_call: TRBV5-1; cdr3_aa: CASTRQSGDQPQHF
j_call: TRBJ2-2; v_call: TRBV4-1; cdr3_aa: CASSQAGFNTGELFF
j_call: TRBJ1-1; v_call: TRBV5-1; cdr3_aa: CASSYRGTKSPRMTEAFF
j_call: TRBJ2-5; v_call: TRBV7-3; cdr3_aa: CASSLGTAGALQETQYF
j_call: TRBJ2-1; v_call: TRBV28; cdr3_aa: CATRGSLNEQFF
j_call: TRBJ1-1; v_call: TRBV5-1; cdr3_aa: CASQDNTEAFF
j_call: TRBJ2-3; v_call: TRBV28; cdr3_aa: CASSLRPEDTQYF
j_call: TRBJ2-1; v_call: TRBV15; cdr3_aa: CATSRDPSSGGAGFSEQFF
j_call: TRBJ2-3; v_call: TRBV28; cdr3_aa: CASSLFPGTDTQYF
j_call: TRBJ2-5; v_call: TRBV6-1; cdr3_aa: CASRNLGQGGAQYF
j_call: TRBJ2-3; v_call: TRBV10-2; cdr3_aa: CASTPSGTSIRTDTQYF
j_call: TRBJ2-1; v_call: TRBV11-3; cdr3_aa: CASSWTTPYNEQFF
j_call: TRBJ2-3; v_call: TRBV29-1; cdr3_aa: CSVERTGDTDTQYF
j_call: TRBJ2-3; v_call: TRBV9; cdr3_aa: CASSAGLAGDTQYF
j_call: TRBJ2-1; v_call: TRBV5-1; cdr3_aa: CASSFSGLAGLRTTSSYNEQFF
j_call: TRBJ2-5; v_call: TRBV4-1; cdr3_aa: CASSQVKGSTLETQYF
j_call: TRBJ2-1; v_call: TRBV28; cdr3_aa: CASRRGGGQGANEQFF
j_call: TRBJ1-1; v_call: TRBV11-2; cdr3_aa: CASSPLTGRSTEAFF
j_call: TRBJ1-1; v_call: TRBV20-1; cdr3_aa: CSARTRGDLEAFF
j_call: TRBJ1-2; v_call: TRBV15; cdr3_aa: CATSRDRGAGYTF
j_call: TRBJ2-4; v_call: TRBV5-1; cdr3_aa: CASSLDGPPGTKNIQYF
j_call: TRBJ2-5; v_call: TRBV7-9; cdr3_aa: CASSDDRGKVETQYF
j_call: TRBJ1-5; v_call: TRBV2; cdr3_aa: CASSRGPLSNQPQHF
j_call: TRBJ1-5; v_call: TRBV6-5; cdr3_aa: CASSYFGQINQPQHF
j_call: TRBJ2-7; v_call: TRBV28; cdr3_aa: CASSLLGQNSYEQYF
j_call: TRBJ1-1; v_call: TRBV6-5; cdr3_aa: CASRRGETEAFF
j_call: TRBJ1-5; v_call: TRBV19; cdr3_aa: CASTERGYNQPQHF
j_call: TRBJ1-1; v_call: TRBV30; cdr3_aa: CAWDRLNTEAFF
j_call: TRBJ1-1; v_call: TRBV7-2; cdr3_aa: CASSLLGALNTEAFF
j_call: TRBJ2-1; v_call: TRBV10-3; cdr3_aa: CATAPWGMGNEQFF